This T cell receptor beta chain was observed in a study of blood T cell repertoires in COVID-19. The germline V gene encodes CDR1 LNHDA and CDR2 SQIVND (reference sequence). There are 15 residues in the CDR3. V shed 5 bases and J shed 0 bases, with 11 bases lying between them. Authors' methods: Reference gene primer amplification gave nucleated cell count estimates. Here immunoSEQ multiplex PCR was the method, and the copy in TCRdb shows in-frame clones only, minus some. V and J calls plus clone size are reproduced from that table; the DNA served to infer D and trimming. The sample records 260,000 or so clones, approximately 81% being singletons. Participants had their cohort set by participant-reported clinical history.

This rearrangement joins TRBV19 to TRBJ2-1, with D perhaps matching TRBD2 (5 bases). Sequenced input: PBMCs or T cells enriched from blood (not recorded which). The receptor's source is a woman aged 45 to 65 who had recovered from COVID-19. The CDR3 protein is CASSQAGNSYNEQFF. CDR3 nucleotides: TGTGCCAGTAGTCAGGCGGGCAACTCCTACAATGAGCAGTTCTTC.